This T cell receptor beta chain was found in a study of T cell changes during pregnancy in multiple sclerosis. Germline V gene data show CDR1 as GTSNPN and CDR2 as SVGIG (reference sequence). This CDR3 comprises 11 residues. V was pared by 4 bases and J by 8 bases, with 11 bases between. Some clones are missing from TCRdb's copy, which holds only in-frame ones; the method was immunoSEQ multiplex PCR. Of more than 55,000 clones listed, 70% to 90% are singletons. This sequence joins TRBV30 and TRBJ1-1; tentative D call: TRBD1 (6 bases). The TCR was taken from a female donor with multiple sclerosis, enrolled in a pregnancy study. Sequencing used CD4+ T cells from peripheral blood mononuclear cells, obtained in the third trimester of pregnancy. The CDR3 sequence is CAWNKGGEAFF. Here the CDR3 DNA reads TGTGCCTGGAATAAGGGGGGGGAAGCTTTCTTT.